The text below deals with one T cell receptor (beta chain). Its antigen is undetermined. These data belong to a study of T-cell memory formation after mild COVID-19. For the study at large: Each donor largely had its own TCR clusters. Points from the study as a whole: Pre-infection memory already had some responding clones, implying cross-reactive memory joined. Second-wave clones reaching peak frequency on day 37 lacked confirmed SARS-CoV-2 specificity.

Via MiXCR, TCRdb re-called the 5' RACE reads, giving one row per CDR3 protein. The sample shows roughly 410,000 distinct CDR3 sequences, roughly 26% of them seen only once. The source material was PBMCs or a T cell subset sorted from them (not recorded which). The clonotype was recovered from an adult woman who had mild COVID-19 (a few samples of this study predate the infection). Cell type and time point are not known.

The CDR3 protein is CASSFSAFGDRSSYEQYF. The CDR3 DNA reads TGTGCCAGCAGTTTCTCCGCATTTGGGGACAGGAGCTCCTACGAGCAGTACTTC. The chain has TRBV6-5 and TRBJ2-7; 8 bases map to TRBD1. CDR1 MNHEY and CDR2 SVGAGI come from the germline V gene. CDR3 size: 18 residues. Trimming cost V 4 bases and J 0 bases; bases outside gene matches: 14.